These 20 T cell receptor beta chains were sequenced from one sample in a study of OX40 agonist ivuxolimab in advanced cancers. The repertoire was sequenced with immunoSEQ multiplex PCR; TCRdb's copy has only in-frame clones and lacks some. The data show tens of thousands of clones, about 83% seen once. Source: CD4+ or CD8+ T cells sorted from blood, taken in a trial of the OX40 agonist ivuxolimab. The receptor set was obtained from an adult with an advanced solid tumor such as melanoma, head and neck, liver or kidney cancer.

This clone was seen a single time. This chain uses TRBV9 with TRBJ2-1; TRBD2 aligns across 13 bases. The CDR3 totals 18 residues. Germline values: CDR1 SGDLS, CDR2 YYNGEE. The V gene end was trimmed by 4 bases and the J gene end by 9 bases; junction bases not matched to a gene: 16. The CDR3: CASSLAVGTSGNGGEQFF. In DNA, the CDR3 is TGTGCCAGCAGCCTCGCGGTGGGGACTAGCGGGAATGGTGGTGAGCAGTTCTTC. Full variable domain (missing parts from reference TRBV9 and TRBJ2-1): DSGVTQTPKHLITATGQRVTLRCSPRSGDLSVYWYQQSLDQGLQFLIQYYNGEERAKGNILERFSAQQFPDLHSELNLSSLELGDSALYFCASSLAVGTSGNGGEQFFGPGTRLTVL.

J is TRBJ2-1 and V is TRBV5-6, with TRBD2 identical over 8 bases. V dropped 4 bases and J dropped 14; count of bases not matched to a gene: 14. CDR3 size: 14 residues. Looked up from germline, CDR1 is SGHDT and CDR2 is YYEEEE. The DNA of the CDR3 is TGTGCCAGCAGCCTCCGGGGGGGTGAGGACTGGGAGTTCTTC. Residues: CASSLRGGEDWEFF.

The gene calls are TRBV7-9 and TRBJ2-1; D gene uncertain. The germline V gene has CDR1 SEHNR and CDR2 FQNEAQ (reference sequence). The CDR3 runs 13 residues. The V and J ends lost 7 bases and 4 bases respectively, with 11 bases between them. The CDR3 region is CASTPTTYNEQFF. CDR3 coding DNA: TGTGCCAGCACCCCGACAACTTACAATGAGCAGTTCTTC.

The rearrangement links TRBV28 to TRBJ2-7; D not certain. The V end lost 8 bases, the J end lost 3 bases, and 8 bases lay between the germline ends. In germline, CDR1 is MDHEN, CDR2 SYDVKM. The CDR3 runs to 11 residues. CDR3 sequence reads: CASPEDYEQYF. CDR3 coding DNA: TGTGCCAGCCCTGAGGACTACGAGCAGTACTTC.

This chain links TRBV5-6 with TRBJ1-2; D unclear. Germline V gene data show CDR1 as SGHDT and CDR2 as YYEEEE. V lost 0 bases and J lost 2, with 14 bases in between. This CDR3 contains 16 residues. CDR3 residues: CASSLVISDGNYGYTF. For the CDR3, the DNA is TGTGCCAGCAGCTTGGTGATTTCGGACGGGAACTATGGCTACACCTTC.

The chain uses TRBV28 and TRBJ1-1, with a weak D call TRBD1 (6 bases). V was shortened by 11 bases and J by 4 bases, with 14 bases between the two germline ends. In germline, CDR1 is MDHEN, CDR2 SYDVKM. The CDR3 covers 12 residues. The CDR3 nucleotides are TGTGCCGGGGGGGCTTTGGGCACTGAAGCTTTCTTT. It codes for CAGGALGTEAFF.

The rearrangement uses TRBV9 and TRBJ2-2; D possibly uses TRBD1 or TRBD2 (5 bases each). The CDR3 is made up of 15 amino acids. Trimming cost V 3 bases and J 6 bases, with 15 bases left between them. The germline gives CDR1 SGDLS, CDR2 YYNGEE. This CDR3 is CASSATGTPAGELFF. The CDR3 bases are TGTGCCAGCAGCGCAACCGGGACCCCAGCCGGGGAGCTGTTTTTT.

This CDR3 is CASSSTGVEQYF. CDR3 DNA: TGTGCCAGCAGCTCGACAGGGGTCGAGCAGTACTTC. V gene TRBV5-8 combines with J gene TRBJ2-7, with TRBD1 matching over 8 bases. The CDR3 spans 12 residues. J gave up 6 bases and V 3 bases, and 2 bases lay outside the gene matches. Per germline, CDR1 SGHTS and CDR2 YDEGEE.

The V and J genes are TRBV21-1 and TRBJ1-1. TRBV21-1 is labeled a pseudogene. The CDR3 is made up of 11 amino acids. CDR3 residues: CASSKGGRAFF. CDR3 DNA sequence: TGTGCCAGCAGCAAAGGTGGTAGAGCTTTCTTT.

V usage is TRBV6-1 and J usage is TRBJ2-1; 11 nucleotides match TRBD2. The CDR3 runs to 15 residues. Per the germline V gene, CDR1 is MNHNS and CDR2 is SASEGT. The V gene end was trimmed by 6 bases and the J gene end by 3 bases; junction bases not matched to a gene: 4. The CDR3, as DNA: TGTGCCAGCAGATCGACTAGCGGGAACTACAATGAGCAGTTCTTC. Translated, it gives CASRSTSGNYNEQFF.

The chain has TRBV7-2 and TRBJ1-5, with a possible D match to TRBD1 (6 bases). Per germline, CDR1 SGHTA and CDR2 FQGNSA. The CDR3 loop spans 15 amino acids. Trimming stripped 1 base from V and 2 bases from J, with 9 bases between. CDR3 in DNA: TGTGCCAGCAGCTTAGGGGGGGCAGGCAATCAGCCCCAGCATTTT. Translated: CASSLGGAGNQPQHF.

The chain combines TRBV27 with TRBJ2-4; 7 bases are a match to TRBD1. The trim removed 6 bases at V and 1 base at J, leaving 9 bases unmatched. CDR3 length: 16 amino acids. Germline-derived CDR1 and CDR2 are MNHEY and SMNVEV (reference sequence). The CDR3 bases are TGTGCCAGCAGCCCAACCCGGGACAGTGCCAAAAACATTCAGTACTTC. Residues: CASSPTRDSAKNIQYF.

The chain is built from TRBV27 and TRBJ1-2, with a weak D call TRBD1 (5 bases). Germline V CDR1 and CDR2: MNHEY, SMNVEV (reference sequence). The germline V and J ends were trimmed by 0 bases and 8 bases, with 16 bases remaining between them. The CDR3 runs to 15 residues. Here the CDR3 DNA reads TGTGCCAGCAGTTTATCCCTGGGGCAGGGCGGCGGCTACACCTTC. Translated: CASSLSLGQGGGYTF.

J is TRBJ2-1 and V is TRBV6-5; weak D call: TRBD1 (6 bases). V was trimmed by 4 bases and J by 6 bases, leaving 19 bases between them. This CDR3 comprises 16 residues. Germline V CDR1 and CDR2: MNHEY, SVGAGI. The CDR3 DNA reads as TGTGCCAGCAGTTTTTCCGGGACAAGGGTTTCCAATGAGCAGTTCTTC. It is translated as CASSFSGTRVSNEQFF.

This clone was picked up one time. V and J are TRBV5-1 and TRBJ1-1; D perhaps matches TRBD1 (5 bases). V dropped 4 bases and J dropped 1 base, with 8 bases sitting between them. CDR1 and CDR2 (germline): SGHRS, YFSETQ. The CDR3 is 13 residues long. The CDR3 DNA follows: TGCGCCAGCAGCAGGGGAGGGAACACTGAAGCTTTCTTT. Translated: CASSRGGNTEAFF. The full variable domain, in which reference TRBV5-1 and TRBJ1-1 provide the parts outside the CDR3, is KAGVTQTPRYLIKTRGQQVTLSCSPISGHRSVSWYQQTPGQGLQFLFEYFSETQRNKGNFPGRFSGRQFSNSRSEMNVSTLELGDSALYLCASSRGGNTEAFFGQGTRLTVV.

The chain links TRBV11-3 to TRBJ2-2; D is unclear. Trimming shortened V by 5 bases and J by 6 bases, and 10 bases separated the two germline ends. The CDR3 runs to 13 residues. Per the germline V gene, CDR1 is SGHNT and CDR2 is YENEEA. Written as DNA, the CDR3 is TGTGCCAGCAGCCTACCCCCTTCCGGGGAGCTGTTTTTT. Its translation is CASSLPPSGELFF.

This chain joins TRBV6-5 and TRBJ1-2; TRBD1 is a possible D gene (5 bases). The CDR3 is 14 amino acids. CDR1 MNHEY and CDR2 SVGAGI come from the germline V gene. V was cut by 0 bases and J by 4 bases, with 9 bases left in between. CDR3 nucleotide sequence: TGTGCCAGCAGTTACTCGATGGGGGTCTATGGCTACACCTTC. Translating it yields CASSYSMGVYGYTF.

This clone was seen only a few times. The CDR3 spells CSASHGNTIYF. The CDR3 DNA reads as TGCAGCGCGTCTCATGGAAACACCATATATTTT. The chain is built from TRBV29-1 and TRBJ1-3; D not resolved. V dropped 7 bases and J dropped 3 bases, with 7 bases sitting between them. The V gene's germline CDR1 is SQVTM and CDR2 ANQGSEA. The CDR3 has 11 residues. Filled out from reference TRBV29-1 and TRBJ1-3, the complete variable domain reads SAVISQKPSRDICQRGTSLTIQCQVDSQVTMMFWYRQQPGQSLTLIATANQGSEATYESGFVIDKFPISRPNLTFSTLTVSNMSPEDSSIYLCSASHGNTIYFGEGSWLTVV.

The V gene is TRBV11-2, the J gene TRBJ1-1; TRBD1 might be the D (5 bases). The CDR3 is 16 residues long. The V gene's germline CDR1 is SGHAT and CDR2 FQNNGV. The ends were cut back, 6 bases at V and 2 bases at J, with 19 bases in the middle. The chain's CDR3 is CASSPTGQVRNTEAFF. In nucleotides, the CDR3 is TGTGCCAGCAGTCCAACGGGGCAGGTTCGTAACACTGAAGCTTTCTTT.

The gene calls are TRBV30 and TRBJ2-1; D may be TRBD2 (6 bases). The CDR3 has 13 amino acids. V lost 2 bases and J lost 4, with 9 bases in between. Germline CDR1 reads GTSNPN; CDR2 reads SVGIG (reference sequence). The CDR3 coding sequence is TGTGCCTGGAGTCCCCGGGGGTACAATGAGCAGTTCTTC. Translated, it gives CAWSPRGYNEQFF.